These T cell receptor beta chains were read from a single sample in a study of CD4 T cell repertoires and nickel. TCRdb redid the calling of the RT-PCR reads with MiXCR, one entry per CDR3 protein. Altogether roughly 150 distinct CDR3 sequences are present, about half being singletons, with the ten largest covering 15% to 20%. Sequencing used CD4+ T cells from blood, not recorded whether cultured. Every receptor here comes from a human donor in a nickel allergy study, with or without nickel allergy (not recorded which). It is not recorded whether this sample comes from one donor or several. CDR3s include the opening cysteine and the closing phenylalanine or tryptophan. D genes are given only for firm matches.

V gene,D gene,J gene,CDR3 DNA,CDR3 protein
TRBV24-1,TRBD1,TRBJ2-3,TGTGCCACCCGGGGACAGGGCACAGATACGCAGTATTTT,CATRGQGTDTQYF
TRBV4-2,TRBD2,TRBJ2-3,TGTGCCAGCAGCAGCGGGAGTTTAACAGATACGCAGTATTTT,CASSSGSLTDTQYF
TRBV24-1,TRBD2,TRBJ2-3,TGTGCCACCAGTGACACTAGCGGGAGAGCCACAGATACGCAGTATTTT,CATSDTSGRATDTQYF
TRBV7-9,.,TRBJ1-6,TGTGCCAGCAGCTTAGATCCGGGAAATTCACCCCTCCACTTT,CASSLDPGNSPLHF